These 14 T cell receptor beta chains were sequenced from one sample in a study of blood T cell repertoires in COVID-19. Generated by immunoSEQ multiplex PCR, the TCRdb table keeps only in-frame clones and is missing some. The sample yields about 500,000 clones, about 89% seen once. Sequenced sample: peripheral blood. These receptors originate from a woman in her 50s with COVID-19, enrolled during active disease.

CDR3 amino acids: CASSIGTGLYEQYF. In DNA, the CDR3 is TGTGCCAGTAGTATAGGGACAGGGCTCTACGAGCAGTACTTC. This sequence joins TRBV19 and TRBJ2-7, with 8 bases fitting TRBD1. This CDR3 comprises 14 residues. Trimming removed 1 base from V and 3 bases from J; junction bases left unmatched: 2. CDR1 is LNHDA, CDR2 SQIVND, per germline (reference sequence).

This clone was detected once. This rearrangement joins TRBV5-5 to TRBJ1-3, with 7 positions matching TRBD1. J was trimmed by 1 base and V by 0 bases; bases with no gene match: 4. Per germline, CDR1 SGHKS and CDR2 YYEKEE (reference sequence). This CDR3 spans 16 amino acids. Here the CDR3 reads CASSLGQGKSGNTIYF. DNA for the CDR3: TGTGCCAGCAGCTTGGGACAGGGTAAATCTGGAAACACCATATATTTT.

V usage is TRBV2 and J usage is TRBJ1-2; unclear D gene. Looked up from germline, CDR1 is SNHLY and CDR2 is FYNNEI. V was clipped by 0 bases and J by 8 bases, with 10 bases between them. This CDR3 is built from 13 residues. CDR3 region: CASSEARNSGYTF. CDR3 nucleotide sequence: TGTGCCAGCAGTGAAGCGAGGAATTCCGGCTACACCTTC. The full variable domain, in which reference TRBV2 and TRBJ1-2 provide the parts outside the CDR3, is EPEVTQTPSHQVTQMGQEVILRCVPISNHLYFYWYRQILGQKVEFLVSFYNNEISEKSEIFDDQFSVERPDGSNFTLKIRSTKLEDSAMYFCASSEARNSGYTFGSGTRLTVV.

This clone turned up a few times. The chain combines TRBV29-1 with TRBJ2-5; D is perhaps TRBD1 (6 bases). The V gene lost 6 bases and the J gene lost 5 bases, with 16 bases spanning the gap. The CDR3 is made up of 13 amino acids. In germline, CDR1 is SQVTM, CDR2 ANQGSEA. The CDR3 region is CSVITGFLETQYF. The CDR3 DNA follows: TGCAGCGTCATTACAGGGTTCTTGGAGACCCAGTACTTC.

The gene calls are TRBV30 and TRBJ2-3; 8 bases fit TRBD2. Looked up from germline, CDR1 is GTSNPN and CDR2 is SVGIG (reference sequence). This CDR3 spans 15 amino acids. Trimming took 8 bases from V and 2 from J; bases not matched to a gene: 12. CDR3 region: CALTPRGDFTDTQYF. For the CDR3, the DNA is TGTGCCCTGACTCCGCGGGGGGACTTCACAGATACGCAGTATTTT.

The chain uses TRBV30 and TRBJ2-7, with D perhaps TRBD2 (6 bases). The V and J ends lost 8 bases and 7 bases respectively, with 21 bases between them. Germline loops: CDR1 GTSNPN, CDR2 SVGIG (reference sequence). The CDR3 extends over 13 amino acids. DNA of the CDR3: TGTGCCGGGTCACCTCGTTGGGGGGATGAGCAGTACTTC. It translates to CAGSPRWGDEQYF.

V is TRBV11-2 and J is TRBJ1-2; D gene ambiguous. Germline V gene lookup returns CDR1 SGHAT and CDR2 FQNNGV. Trimming pared 4 bases from V and 5 bases from J, leaving 14 bases between. The CDR3 has 14 amino acids. CDR3 sequence: CASSSHPGLYGYTF. DNA for the CDR3: TGTGCCAGCAGCTCCCACCCGGGATTATATGGCTACACCTTC.

Only one count was recorded for this clone. The gene calls are TRBV12-5 and TRBJ1-1; D perhaps matches TRBD1 (5 bases). The CDR3 is made up of 14 amino acids. Trimming took 2 bases from V and 7 from J, leaving 14 bases between them. Per the germline V gene, CDR1 is LGHNT and CDR2 is FRNRAP. DNA of the CDR3: TGTGCTAGTGGTTTGCCTGCGGGGACTCTTGAAGCTTTCTTT. Protein: CASGLPAGTLEAFF.

The chain joins TRBV10-2 to TRBJ2-3; 8 bases agree with TRBD2. The CDR3 contains 19 residues. Looked up from germline, CDR1 is WSHSY and CDR2 is SAAADI. The trim removed 7 bases at V and 0 bases at J, leaving 18 bases unmatched. CDR3 DNA sequence: TGCGCCAGCACCGATACGACCTCCTTATCGGGGGGGAGCACAGATACGCAGTATTTT. Its protein product is CASTDTTSLSGGSTDTQYF.

The chain recombines TRBV5-1 with TRBJ1-1; no firm D call. The V gene lost 0 bases and the J gene lost 8 bases, with 8 bases spanning the gap. The germline V gene has CDR1 SGHRS and CDR2 YFSETQ. The CDR3 is made up of 12 amino acids. The CDR3 region is CASSLDRVEAFF. Written as DNA, the CDR3 is TGCGCCAGCAGCTTGGACAGAGTCGAAGCTTTCTTT.

V and J are TRBV7-8 and TRBJ2-7; 9 positions agree with TRBD1. CDR1 and CDR2 from the germline V gene are SGHVS and FQNEAQ. Trimming took 1 base from V and 2 from J; bases not matched to a gene: 6. The CDR3 runs 16 residues. The DNA for the CDR3 is TGTGCCAGCAGCTTAGGCGGGACAGGGATGCCCTACGAGCAGTACTTC. It is translated as CASSLGGTGMPYEQYF.

This chain connects TRBV10-3 to TRBJ2-1; D call uncertain. The CDR3 length is 17 residues. Germline-derived CDR1 and CDR2 are ENHRY and SYGVKD. The V and J ends lost 4 bases and 0 bases respectively, with 16 bases between them. The CDR3: CAISGVVADFSYNEQFF. The CDR3 nucleotides are TGTGCCATCAGTGGAGTGGTTGCGGATTTCTCCTACAATGAGCAGTTCTTC.

The chain has TRBV10-2 and TRBJ1-5; tentative D call: TRBD1 (5 bases). V dropped 0 bases and J dropped 6 bases, with 15 bases sitting between them. CDR1 is WSHSY and CDR2 is SAAADI in the germline V gene. The CDR3 sequence is 16 residues long. This chain's CDR3 is CASSESTGGTGQPQHF. CDR3 DNA: TGCGCCAGCAGTGAGTCGACCGGGGGAACGGGTCAGCCCCAGCATTTT.

V gene TRBV5-4 combines with J gene TRBJ1-2, with TRBD1 matching 9 bases. Losses at the gene ends were 5 bases for V and 4 bases for J; bases not matched to a gene: 9. This CDR3 spans 15 amino acids. Germline assignment: CDR1 SGHNT and CDR2 YYREEE (reference sequence). The CDR3 bases are TGTGCCAGCAGTTCCTCCGGGACAGGGCTCTATGGCTACACCTTC. This codes for CASSSSGTGLYGYTF.